The present T cell receptor beta chain was sequenced within a study of regulatory T cells in long-lasting Graves disease. The authors built TCR beta libraries using iRepertoire HTBI primers and Arm-PCR of CDR3 regions. In TCRdb, the multiplex PCR reads were re-called with MiXCR into one record per CDR3 protein. The table lists about 620,000 distinct CDR3 sequences, about 16% of them singletons. Between the trimmed V and J ends, which lost 5 bases and 5 bases, there was a span of 15 bases. Germline CDR1 reads SGHAT; CDR2 reads FQNNGV. This CDR3 comprises 14 residues. Time point here: newly diagnosed GD, antithyroid drugs for less than 3 months. After RNA was extracted from PBMCs, the TCR library was made from it. This clonotype was observed a handful of times. These data were also filed under a second study, of T cells in Graves' hyperthyroidism and ophthalmopathy. That investigation notes: The TCR CDR3 was amplified in a first-round RT-PCR using the HTBI primer set.

J is TRBJ2-5 and V is TRBV11-2, with TRBD2 as a possible D gene (6 bases). The material was peripheral blood mononuclear cells (PBMCs), obtained at new diagnosis, from a patient treated with antithyroid drugs. The sequence was obtained from a woman in her 30s with Graves disease. The CDR3 region is CASSRGLHRETQYF. DNA for the CDR3: TGTGCCAGCAGCCGGGGACTCCACAGGGAGACCCAGTACTTC. The whole variable domain, remainder taken from reference TRBV11-2 and TRBJ2-5, is EAGVAQSPRYKIIEKRQSVAFWCNPISGHATLYWYQQILGQGPKLLIQFQNNGVVDDSQLPKDRFSAERLKGVDSTLKIQPAKLEDSAVYLCASSRGLHRETQYFGPGTRLLVL.